This TCR beta chain stems from a study of response to subunit inactivated influenza vaccine. This clonotype occurred a few times. TCRdb re-called the RT-PCR reads with MiXCR, one entry per CDR3 protein. The sample includes about half a million distinct CDR3 sequences, approximately 24% seen only once; the top ten take about 1.9%. The CDR3 spans 15 residues. Trimming removed 1 base at V and 1 base at J, with 10 bases between. Germline CDR1 reads SGHTA; CDR2 reads FQGNSA. This specimen was CD4+ T cells sorted from PBMCs, taken roughly 5 days after vaccination. The rearrangement uses TRBV7-2 and TRBJ2-5, with a tentative D call TRBD1 (6 bases). The receptor comes from a man aged 50 to 60 who received an inactivated influenza vaccine. CDR3 DNA: TGTGCCAGCAGCTTAGTCTGGACAGTCCAAGAGACCCAGTACTTC. Translation: CASSLVWTVQETQYF.